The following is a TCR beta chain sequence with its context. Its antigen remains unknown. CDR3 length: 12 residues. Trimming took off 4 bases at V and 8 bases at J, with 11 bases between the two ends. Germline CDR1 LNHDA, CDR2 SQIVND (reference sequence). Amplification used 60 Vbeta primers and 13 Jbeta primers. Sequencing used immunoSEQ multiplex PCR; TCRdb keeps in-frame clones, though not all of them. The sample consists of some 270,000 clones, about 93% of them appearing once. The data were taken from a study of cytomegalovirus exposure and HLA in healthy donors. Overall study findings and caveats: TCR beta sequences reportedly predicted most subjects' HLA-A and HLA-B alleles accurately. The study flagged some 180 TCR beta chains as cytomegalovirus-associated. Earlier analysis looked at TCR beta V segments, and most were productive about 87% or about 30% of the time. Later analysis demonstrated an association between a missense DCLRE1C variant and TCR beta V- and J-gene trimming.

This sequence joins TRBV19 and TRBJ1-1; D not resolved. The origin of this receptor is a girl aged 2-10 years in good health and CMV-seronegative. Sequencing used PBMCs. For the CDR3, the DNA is TGTGCCAGTAGTACTCCGGAGGTCGAAGCTTTCTTT. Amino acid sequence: CASSTPEVEAFF.